One sample yielded the 26 T cell receptor beta chains listed below, sequenced in a study of shared clonotypes between healthy human individuals. The repertoire was sequenced with immunoSEQ multiplex PCR; TCRdb's copy has only in-frame clones and lacks some. The sample lists roughly 650,000 clones; about 96% were seen once. In the naive CD8 group, cells lacked CD45RO and were positively selected for CCR7, so terminally differentiated effector memory CD45RA+ cells were left out. The specimen was naive CD8+ T cells sorted from blood. The source of these receptors is a woman between 25 and 40 years old in good health.

The chain has TRBV7-9 and TRBJ2-2; no reliable D call. The germline V and J ends were trimmed by 4 bases and 6 bases, with 12 bases remaining between them. The CDR3 extends over 14 amino acids. Germline CDR1 SEHNR, CDR2 FQNEAQ (reference sequence). Here the CDR3 DNA reads TGTGCCAGCAGCTCCCGACCCCAGCCCGGGGAGCTGTTTTTT. The encoded protein is CASSSRPQPGELFF.

The V gene is TRBV7-2, the J gene TRBJ2-1; TRBD2 might be the D (5 bases). V was clipped by 5 bases and J by 5 bases, with 16 bases between them. This CDR3 is built from 15 residues. Germline assignment: CDR1 SGHTA and CDR2 FQGNSA. Here the CDR3 reads CASSLHLAGNNEQFF. For the CDR3, the DNA is TGTGCCAGCAGCCTACACCTAGCAGGCAACAATGAGCAGTTCTTC.

CDR3 in amino acids: CATSRDSRQSYYEQYF. The CDR3 DNA reads as TGTGCCACCAGCAGAGATAGCCGCCAGAGTTACTACGAGCAGTACTTC. The chain combines TRBV15 with TRBJ2-7; no reliable D call. V shed 0 bases and J shed 3 bases, with 15 bases lying between them. The germline CDR1 and CDR2 sequences are LNHNV and YYDKDF (reference sequence). The CDR3 has 16 amino acids.

The J gene is TRBJ1-2, the V gene TRBV30, with 7 bases fitting TRBD1. Germline CDR1 is GTSNPN and CDR2 is SVGIG (reference sequence). The CDR3 extends over 13 amino acids. V trimming: 0 bases; J trimming: 7 bases; junction bases outside the gene matches: 5. Here the CDR3 reads CAWSVQGGSGYTF. CDR3 nucleotide sequence: TGTGCCTGGAGTGTACAAGGGGGCTCTGGCTACACCTTC.

The rearrangement links TRBV28 to TRBJ1-5, with 10 positions matching TRBD1. Trimming cost V 2 bases and J 5 bases; bases outside gene matches: 6. The CDR3 runs to 16 residues. CDR1 and CDR2 (germline): MDHEN, SYDVKM. Here the CDR3 reads CASSLTGTGVDQPQHF. CDR3 sequence (DNA): TGTGCCAGCAGTTTAACCGGGACAGGGGTGGATCAGCCCCAGCATTTT.

The gene calls are TRBV28 and TRBJ2-7, with 11 positions matching TRBD2. The CDR3 runs 14 residues. Trimming removed 6 bases from V and 2 bases from J; junction bases left unmatched: 3. Germline V gene sequence: CDR1 MDHEN, CDR2 SYDVKM. The CDR3 loop is CASRRLAGPYEQYF. The CDR3 DNA follows: TGTGCCAGCAGGCGACTAGCGGGACCCTACGAGCAGTACTTC.

CDR3 residues: CASGSPHGSTDTQYF. The CDR3 DNA follows: TGTGCCAGCGGGAGTCCGCACGGGAGCACAGATACGCAGTATTTT. The gene calls are TRBV28 and TRBJ2-3, with D perhaps matching TRBD2 (5 bases). CDR3 length: 15 residues. Looked up from germline, CDR1 is MDHEN and CDR2 is SYDVKM. Trimming removed 8 bases at V and 0 bases at J, with 15 bases between.

The CDR3, as DNA: TGTGCCAGCAGTCCTTGGACAAGCCCAGGGGACTACACCTTC. Encoded protein: CASSPWTSPGDYTF. This chain links TRBV28 with TRBJ1-2; possible D gene TRBD1, 6 bases. Germline CDR1 reads MDHEN; CDR2 reads SYDVKM. Trimming took 5 bases from V and 10 from J, leaving 20 bases between them. CDR3 size: 14 residues.

The rearrangement uses TRBV4-1 and TRBJ2-7; D uncertain. The CDR3 length is 16 residues. The germline V gene has CDR1 MGHRA and CDR2 YSYEKL. V gave up 0 bases and J gave up 2 bases, with 14 bases separating them. The CDR3 region is CASSQELATSTYEQYF. CDR3 nucleotide sequence: TGCGCCAGCAGCCAAGAATTGGCTACTTCCACCTACGAGCAGTACTTC.

The chain recombines TRBV6-1 with TRBJ2-7, with no clear D. Trimming cost V 0 bases and J 0 bases, with 12 bases left between them. The CDR3 sequence is 16 residues long. Germline assignment: CDR1 MNHNS and CDR2 SASEGT. The DNA for the CDR3 is TGTGCCAGCAGTGAAGCATCACGGACCCCCTCCTACGAGCAGTACTTC. Amino acids: CASSEASRTPSYEQYF.

This chain links TRBV7-9 with TRBJ1-4; D remains ambiguous. The V gene's germline CDR1 is SEHNR and CDR2 FQNEAQ (reference sequence). There are 14 residues in the CDR3. V dropped 1 base and J dropped 10 bases, with 13 bases sitting between them. CDR3 region: CASSLEPDEGKLFF. DNA for the CDR3: TGTGCCAGCAGCTTAGAGCCGGATGAGGGAAAACTGTTTTTT.

The V gene is TRBV9, the J gene TRBJ2-5; 7 nucleotides match TRBD1. The V and J ends lost 4 bases and 0 bases, in that order; junction bases with no gene match: 12. This CDR3 has 17 amino acids. The V gene's germline CDR1 is SGDLS and CDR2 YYNGEE. CDR3 sequence reads: CASSPHDRDRYQETQYF. CDR3 nucleotides: TGTGCCAGCAGCCCGCACGACAGGGATAGGTACCAAGAGACCCAGTACTTC.

The V gene is TRBV28, the J gene TRBJ2-7; no reliable D call. Per the germline V gene, CDR1 is MDHEN and CDR2 is SYDVKM. Trimming took off 3 bases at V and 5 bases at J, with 14 bases between the two ends. The CDR3 has 14 amino acids. CDR3 bases: TGTGCCAGCAGTTTCGGCATGGGATGGGACGAGCAGTACTTC. Amino acids: CASSFGMGWDEQYF.

This rearrangement joins TRBV10-1 to TRBJ2-5; possibly TRBD1 for D (6 bases). The CDR3 is made up of 13 amino acids. The V gene lost 5 bases and the J gene lost 1 base, with 8 bases spanning the gap. Germline lookup yields CDR1 WNHNN and CDR2 SYGVQD (reference sequence). Written as DNA, the CDR3 is TGCGCCAGCAGTCGGGACATCCAAGAGACCCAGTACTTC. Its protein product is CASSRDIQETQYF.

This clone was counted a few times. This chain connects TRBV7-9 to TRBJ2-7; unclear D gene. The CDR3 spans 13 residues. Germline CDR1 SEHNR, CDR2 FQNEAQ (reference sequence). V shed 2 bases and J shed 5 bases, with 10 bases lying between them. CDR3 in DNA: TGTGCCAGCAGCTTAAGTCTGGGAAACGAGCAGTACTTC. It encodes CASSLSLGNEQYF.

The CDR3 bases are TGTGCCAGCAGCTCCGGGTCCTACAATGAGCAGTTCTTC. This sequence encodes CASSSGSYNEQFF. J is TRBJ2-1 and V is TRBV7-8; D remains ambiguous. V lost 4 bases to trimming and J lost 1 base, with 5 bases between them. Germline CDR1 reads SGHVS; CDR2 reads FQNEAQ. This CDR3 is built from 13 residues. Full variable domain (remainder filled in from reference TRBV7-8 and TRBJ2-1): GAGVSQSPRYKVAKRGQDVALRCDPISGHVSLFWYQQALGQGPEFLTYFQNEAQLDKSGLPSDRFFAERPEGSVSTLKIQRTQQEDSAVYLCASSSGSYNEQFFGPGTRLTVL.

This clone occurred once. The CDR3 loop reads CASRSGGRSTGELFF. The CDR3 DNA sequence: TGTGCCAGCAGATCAGGGGGTCGGAGCACCGGGGAGCTGTTTTTT. V is TRBV2 and J is TRBJ2-2, with 7 positions matching TRBD1. Germline V CDR1 and CDR2: SNHLY, FYNNEI. The length of the CDR3 is 15 residues. V was pared by 6 bases and J by 4 bases, with 8 bases of the junction left unmatched.

The chain uses TRBV5-6 and TRBJ1-1; no firm D call. In germline, CDR1 is SGHDT, CDR2 YYEEEE. CDR3 length: 13 residues. The V and J ends lost 4 bases and 4 bases respectively, with 11 bases between them. CDR3 DNA: TGTGCCAGCAGCCTTGCCCACATCACTGAAGCTTTCTTT. As protein: CASSLAHITEAFF. Full variable domain (rest looked up from reference TRBV5-6 and TRBJ1-1): DAGVTQSPTHLIKTRGQQVTLRCSPKSGHDTVSWYQQALGQGPQFIFQYYEEEERQRGNFPDRFSGHQFPNYSSELNVNALLLGDSALYLCASSLAHITEAFFGQGTRLTVV.

The chain combines TRBV28 with TRBJ1-5; D gene ambiguous. Germline values: CDR1 MDHEN, CDR2 SYDVKM. The CDR3 is made up of 14 amino acids. Deletions cut 7 bases from V and 4 bases from J, with 14 bases between. The CDR3 nucleotides read TGTGCCAGCAATGAATTTCGGAGAAATCAGCCCCAGCATTTT. Its protein product is CASNEFRRNQPQHF.

In regard to this clone: The same CDR3 also results from other DNA sequences found in this sample. The V gene is TRBV9, the J gene TRBJ2-7, with 11 positions matching TRBD1. V shed 4 bases and J 3 bases; nucleotides not matched to a gene: 3. The CDR3 spans 14 residues. Per germline, CDR1 SGDLS and CDR2 YYNGEE. CDR3 coding DNA: TGTGCCAGCAGCATTGGGACAGGGGGCTACGAGCAGTACTTC. Its translation is CASSIGTGGYEQYF.

The chain links TRBV28 to TRBJ2-7; 8 positions match TRBD2. V was clipped by 5 bases and J by 5 bases; unmatched bases: 2. The CDR3 is made up of 12 amino acids. CDR1 MDHEN and CDR2 SYDVKM come from the germline V gene. The CDR3 sequence is CASSNSGDEQYF. The CDR3 DNA is TGTGCCAGCAGTAATAGCGGGGACGAGCAGTACTTC.

V and J are TRBV28 and TRBJ1-1, with D possibly being TRBD1 (6 bases). From germline, CDR1 is MDHEN and CDR2 SYDVKM. V dropped 9 bases and J dropped 1 base, with 12 bases sitting between them. The CDR3 is made up of 13 amino acids. The chain's CDR3 is CASGGQKNTEAFF. The CDR3 nucleotides are TGTGCCAGTGGGGGGCAGAAGAACACTGAAGCTTTCTTT.

The rearrangement links TRBV7-2 to TRBJ2-3; 9 positions match TRBD2. Trimming removed 1 base from V and 1 base from J; junction bases left unmatched: 6. This CDR3 spans 17 amino acids. Germline V CDR1 and CDR2: SGHTA, FQGNSA. The CDR3 protein is CASSLDIAGARTDTQYF. Here the CDR3 DNA reads TGTGCCAGCAGCTTAGATATAGCGGGAGCTCGCACAGATACGCAGTATTTT.

On this clone: Distinct nucleotide sequences in the sample also encode this CDR3. J is TRBJ2-7 and V is TRBV9; no firm D call. V lost 0 bases to trimming and J lost 6 bases, with 10 bases between them. This CDR3 has 13 amino acids. The germline V gene encodes CDR1 SGDLS and CDR2 YYNGEE. The CDR3 coding sequence is TGTGCCAGCAGCGTAGACGCAGGATCCGAGCAGTACTTC. This encodes CASSVDAGSEQYF.

The chain employs TRBV6-6 and TRBJ2-3; D not resolved. Germline loops: CDR1 MNHNY, CDR2 SVGAGI (reference sequence). The V end lost 10 bases, the J end lost 4 bases, and 21 bases lay between the germline ends. The CDR3 covers 15 residues. The CDR3 region has the DNA TGTGCCACCTCCTCCGGACCACGTGGCGCAGATACGCAGTATTTT. Protein sequence: CATSSGPRGADTQYF.

The chain has TRBV5-4 and TRBJ2-4; 7 bases fit TRBD2. This CDR3 contains 12 residues. Trimming took 0 bases from V and 15 from J; bases not matched to a gene: 6. Germline CDR1 and CDR2: SGHNT and YYREEE (reference sequence). In DNA form, the CDR3 reads TGTGCCAGCAGCTTGGACTTTAGCGGGTGGTACTTC. Its translation: CASSLDFSGWYF.